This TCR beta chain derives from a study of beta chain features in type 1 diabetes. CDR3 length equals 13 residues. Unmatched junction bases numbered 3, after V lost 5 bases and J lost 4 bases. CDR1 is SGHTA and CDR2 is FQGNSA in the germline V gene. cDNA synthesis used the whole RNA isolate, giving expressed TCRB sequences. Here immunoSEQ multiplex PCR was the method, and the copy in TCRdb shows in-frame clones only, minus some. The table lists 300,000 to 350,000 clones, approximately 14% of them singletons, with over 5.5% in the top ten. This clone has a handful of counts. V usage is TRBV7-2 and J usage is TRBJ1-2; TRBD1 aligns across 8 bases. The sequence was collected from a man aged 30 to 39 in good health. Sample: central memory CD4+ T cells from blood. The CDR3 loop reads CASSPDRGYGYTF. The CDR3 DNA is TGTGCCAGCAGCCCAGACAGGGGCTATGGCTACACCTTC.